Shown below are 29 T cell receptor beta chains from a single sample sequenced in a study of blood T cells in healthy people across ages. It was with a sample-barcoded 5' primer and a J-beta primer mix that a second PCR of roughly 7 to 12 cycles was run. One entry per CDR3 protein results from TCRdb running MiXCR on the 5' RACE reads. The sample records roughly 680,000 distinct CDR3 sequences, 20% to 25% being singletons. The material sequenced was blood. Receptors were obtained from a man aged 70 or older in good health.

This chain joins TRBV7-9 and TRBJ1-4, with D perhaps TRBD1 (5 bases). Germline V gene lookup returns CDR1 SEHNR and CDR2 FQNEAQ (reference sequence). Trimming left V 5 bases short and J 7 bases short, with 23 bases between. CDR3 length equals 17 residues. CDR3 in amino acids: CASSPLSGGGSGEKLFF. Written as DNA, the CDR3 is TGTGCCAGCAGCCCCTTGAGCGGGGGGGGGTCCGGTGAAAAACTGTTTTTT.

This clonotype has only a few counts. The chain is built from TRBV5-1 and TRBJ1-2; D uncertain. V was trimmed by 0 bases and J by 0 bases, leaving 9 bases between them. This CDR3 spans 15 amino acids. Germline CDR1 SGHRS, CDR2 YFSETQ. CDR3 nucleotides: TGCGCCAGCAGCTTGGACTCTTTGGCTAACTATGGCTACACCTTC. It is translated as CASSLDSLANYGYTF.

This chain joins TRBV15 and TRBJ2-1; D not certain. The end of the DNA aligns better with TRBJ2-5, so the J call may be wrong. The CDR3 contains 13 residues. CDR1 and CDR2 from the germline V gene are LNHNV and YYDKDF (reference sequence). CDR3 nucleotide sequence: TGTGCCACCAGCAGAGAATCCTTTGGAGCCCAGTACTTC. Protein: CATSRESFGAQYF.

There are many counts of this clonotype. The chain links TRBV4-1 to TRBJ1-4, with 8 bases aligning to TRBD1. This CDR3 is built from 16 residues. The trim removed 3 bases at V and 2 bases at J, leaving 5 bases unmatched. Germline V gives CDR1 MGHRA, CDR2 YSYEKL. In DNA, the CDR3 is TGCGCCAGCAGCCAGCAGGGGGCTGGGACTAATGAAAAACTGTTTTTT. It encodes CASSQQGAGTNEKLFF.

This clonotype was detected once. Given the absence of the conserved phenylalanine or tryptophan at the CDR3 end, a read error is likely. The chain links TRBV4-3 to TRBJ2-3, with D uncertain. The CDR3 is 14 residues long. In germline, CDR1 is LGHNA, CDR2 YSLEER. V was trimmed by 1 base and J by 2 bases, leaving 7 bases between them. In DNA, the CDR3 is TGCGCCAGCAGCCAAGCCCTTAACACAGATACGCAGTATCTT. This encodes CASSQALNTDTQYL.

The chain carries TRBV6-1 and TRBJ2-7, with 8 bases matching TRBD1. CDR1 and CDR2 from the germline V gene are MNHNS and SASEGT. This CDR3 has 16 residues. The J segment lost 7 bases and the V segment lost 8 bases, leaving 19 bases of the junction unmatched. The DNA for the CDR3 is TGTGCCAGCTCCCACGATTGGACAGGGCGAGTTGATGAGCAGTACTTC. It encodes CASSHDWTGRVDEQYF.

This clonotype was observed a few times. The V call is TRBV7-9, the J call TRBJ2-7; 10 nucleotides line up with TRBD1. CDR1 is SEHNR, CDR2 FQNEAQ, per germline (reference sequence). There are 14 residues in the CDR3. Trimming took 2 bases from V and 5 from J; bases not matched to a gene: 3. CDR3 amino acids: CASSLSDRGDEQYF. Here the CDR3 DNA reads TGTGCCAGCAGCTTATCGGACAGGGGGGACGAGCAGTACTTC.

This clonotype was found many times. The V call is TRBV28, the J call TRBJ2-5, with D uncertain. CDR1 MDHEN and CDR2 SYDVKM come from the germline V gene. The V and J ends lost 6 bases and 2 bases respectively, with 16 bases between them. This CDR3 is 15 amino acids long. The CDR3 is CASSRRTETQETQYF. In DNA form, the CDR3 reads TGTGCCAGCAGCCGACGGACGGAGACACAAGAGACCCAGTACTTC.

The gene calls are TRBV6-6 and TRBJ1-4; D remains unclear. CDR1 and CDR2 from the germline V gene are MNHNY and SVGAGI (reference sequence). V was cut by 6 bases and J by 0 bases, with 11 bases left in between. CDR3 size: 15 residues. The CDR3 spells CASRAHISTNEKLFF. In DNA form, the CDR3 reads TGTGCCAGCAGAGCCCATATCTCAACTAATGAAAAACTGTTTTTT.

This clonotype came up a few times. The chain uses TRBV20-1 and TRBJ1-1; tentatively, D is TRBD1 (5 bases). This CDR3 contains 16 residues. V lost 0 bases, J lost 11 bases, and 25 bases lay in between. CDR1 and CDR2 (germline): DFQATT, SNEGSKA (reference sequence). The chain's CDR3 is CSARDRRGPGGKGAFF. In DNA form, the CDR3 reads TGCAGTGCTAGAGATCGAAGGGGACCGGGGGGGAAGGGCGCTTTCTTT.

This clonotype occurred a few times. The J gene is TRBJ2-5, the V gene TRBV6-2 or TRBV6-3; D gene uncertain. Germline CDR1 reads MNHEY; CDR2 reads SVGEGT. The CDR3 length is 12 residues. V was pared by 6 bases and J by 5 bases, with 10 bases between. CDR3 sequence (DNA): TGTGCCAGCAGCAGGACGTCGGAGACCCAGTACTTC. This sequence encodes CASSRTSETQYF.

The chain carries TRBV5-1 and TRBJ1-3; a possible D gene is TRBD1 (6 bases). Germline-derived CDR1 and CDR2 are SGHRS and YFSETQ. The CDR3 spans 15 residues. The V and J ends lost 1 base and 4 bases respectively, with 12 bases between them. CDR3: CASSLNRAQGNTIYF. The CDR3 region has the DNA TGCGCCAGCAGCTTGAACAGGGCACAAGGAAACACCATATATTTT.

The V call is TRBV11-2, the J call TRBJ1-1; D might be TRBD1 (5 bases). CDR3 length: 14 amino acids. Germline CDR1 SGHAT, CDR2 FQNNGV. Deletions cut 5 bases from V and 4 bases from J, with 14 bases between. The CDR3 here is CASSTPTRGTEAFF. As DNA, the CDR3 is TGTGCCAGCAGCACGCCTACAAGGGGCACTGAAGCTTTCTTT. Filled out from reference TRBV11-2 and TRBJ1-1, the complete variable domain reads EAGVAQSPRYKIIEKRQSVAFWCNPISGHATLYWYQQILGQGPKLLIQFQNNGVVDDSQLPKDRFSAERLKGVDSTLKIQPAKLEDSAVYLCASSTPTRGTEAFFGQGTRLTVV.

In its sample, this clonotype was seen a few times. The genes are TRBV20-1 and TRBJ2-6; D unresolved. CDR3 length equals 15 residues. V was cut by 3 bases and J by 1 base, with 10 bases left in between. Per germline, CDR1 DFQATT and CDR2 SNEGSKA (reference sequence). The CDR3 here is CSASPSGSGANVLTF. Here the CDR3 DNA reads TGCAGTGCTAGCCCTAGTGGTTCTGGGGCCAACGTCCTGACTTTC.

This clonotype was seen repeatedly, ten times or more. The J gene is TRBJ1-5, the V gene TRBV12-3 or TRBV12-4; the D gene is possibly TRBD1 (5 bases). The CDR3 contains 14 residues. Trimming took off 3 bases at V and 3 bases at J, with 9 bases between the two ends. The DNA for the CDR3 is TGTGCCAGCAGTTTGGGGGGGGTCAATCAGCCCCAGCATTTT. Protein product: CASSLGGVNQPQHF.

The chain employs TRBV5-1 and TRBJ1-5, with D unclear. Per germline, CDR1 SGHRS and CDR2 YFSETQ. This CDR3 spans 14 amino acids. The germline V and J ends were trimmed by 3 bases and 2 bases, with 9 bases remaining between them. CDR3 sequence (DNA): TGCGCCAGCAGCTCCCATCCTGGCAATCAGCCCCAGCATTTT. Translated, it gives CASSSHPGNQPQHF. The full variable domain, with the rest looked up from reference TRBV5-1 and TRBJ1-5, is KAGVTQTPRYLIKTRGQQVTLSCSPISGHRSVSWYQQTPGQGLQFLFEYFSETQRNKGNFPGRFSGRQFSNSRSEMNVSTLELGDSALYLCASSSHPGNQPQHFGDGTRLSIL.

This chain links TRBV6-2 or TRBV6-3 with TRBJ2-7; D unresolved. The length of the CDR3 is 16 residues. Germline lookup yields CDR1 MNHEY and CDR2 SVGEGT. Trimming cost V 7 bases and J 0 bases, with 19 bases left between them. CDR3 sequence reads: CASTKLGHKSSYEQYF. The DNA of the CDR3 is TGTGCCAGCACAAAACTGGGTCACAAGAGCTCCTACGAGCAGTACTTC.

This chain joins TRBV11-3 and TRBJ2-3; weak D call: TRBD2 (6 bases). Germline V gene data show CDR1 as SGHNT and CDR2 as YENEEA. The length of the CDR3 is 15 residues. Deletions cut 3 bases from V and 1 base from J, with 11 bases between. CDR3 nucleotides: TGTGCCAGCAGCTTTGGAGGGGCAGGCACAGATACGCAGTATTTT. It codes for CASSFGGAGTDTQYF.

The chain recombines TRBV6-1 with TRBJ1-2; 9 bases align to TRBD1. The CDR3 covers 16 residues. Trimming at V came to 3 bases and at J to 7 bases, leaving 12 bases not matched to a gene. Germline V gene data show CDR1 as MNHNS and CDR2 as SASEGT. CDR3 amino acids: CASSDGGRDRDCGYTF. CDR3 sequence (DNA): TGTGCCAGCAGTGACGGGGGCCGGGACAGGGACTGTGGCTACACCTTC.

This clonotype was seen a handful of times. The chain links TRBV29-1 to TRBJ2-1, with D possibly being TRBD2 (6 bases). Judging by the DNA end, TRBJ2-7 fits better; the J call may be wrong. Germline CDR1 reads SQVTM; CDR2 reads ANQGSEA. The CDR3 runs 13 residues. The CDR3 is CSASSGLAYEQYF. The CDR3 DNA sequence: TGCAGCGCTTCGTCGGGACTTGCCTACGAGCAGTACTTC.

J is TRBJ2-2 and V is TRBV6-6, with D uncertain. Germline V gene data show CDR1 as MNHNY and CDR2 as SVGAGI (reference sequence). This CDR3 has 14 residues. V was trimmed by 5 bases and J by 1 base, leaving 8 bases between them. The CDR3 DNA sequence: TGTGCCAGCAGTACGCCCTTGAACACCGGGGAGCTGTTTTTT. Its translation: CASSTPLNTGELFF.

This clonotype was counted a single time. V usage is TRBV20-1 and J usage is TRBJ2-3; 10 bases align to TRBD1. This CDR3 has 12 residues. Germline CDR1 DFQATT, CDR2 SNEGSKA (reference sequence). J lost 4 bases, V lost 5 bases, and 0 bases had no gene match. CDR3 sequence (DNA): TGCAGTGCTGGGACAGGGGCAGATACGCAGTATTTT. Translating gives CSAGTGADTQYF.

The rearrangement uses TRBV7-8 and TRBJ2-3; 7 nucleotides align to TRBD2. The germline V gene encodes CDR1 SGHVS and CDR2 FQNEAQ. This CDR3 has 14 residues. V was clipped by 3 bases and J by 0 bases; unmatched bases: 0. CDR3 DNA sequence: TGTGCCAGCAGCTTCGGGAGGAGCACAGATACGCAGTATTTT. Amino acids: CASSFGRSTDTQYF.

The V gene is TRBV7-9, the J gene TRBJ2-5; D possibly corresponds to TRBD2 (6 bases). V lost 5 bases and J 2 bases, leaving 18 bases between the germline ends. The germline V gene encodes CDR1 SEHNR and CDR2 FQNEAQ (reference sequence). CDR3 length equals 16 residues. CDR3: CASSQGGGPKQETQYF. CDR3 coding DNA: TGTGCCAGCAGCCAGGGCGGAGGGCCTAAGCAAGAGACCCAGTACTTC.

This clonotype turned up a few times. A single base separates this from a much larger clone, so it may be a read error. The J gene is TRBJ2-2, the V gene TRBV7-3; possible D gene TRBD1, 5 bases. The CDR3 is made up of 15 amino acids. Germline CDR1 SGHTA, CDR2 FQGTGA. Trimming took 7 bases from V and 6 from J, leaving 18 bases between them. Written as DNA, the CDR3 is TGTGCCAGCAACTTCGGCCCAGGGTACGCCGGGGAGCTGTTTTTT. This translates into CASNFGPGYAGELFF.

This clonotype has a handful of counts. The chain has TRBV20-1 and TRBJ2-1, with 9 bases identical to TRBD1. J gave up 14 bases and V 1 base, and 6 bases lay outside the gene matches. The CDR3 loop spans 12 amino acids. Germline V lookup: CDR1 DFQATT, CDR2 SNEGSKA (reference sequence). The CDR3 reads CSARAGTGQKFF. Written as DNA, the CDR3 is TGCAGTGCTAGAGCCGGGACAGGGCAAAAGTTCTTC.

V gene TRBV9 combines with J gene TRBJ2-7, with D maybe TRBD1 (7 bases). The CDR3 has 15 amino acids. Germline V gene sequence: CDR1 SGDLS, CDR2 YYNGEE. Between the trimmed V and J ends, which lost 3 bases and 0 bases, there was a span of 13 bases. The CDR3 loop is CASSASGGISYEQYF. The DNA for the CDR3 is TGTGCCAGCAGCGCCTCAGGGGGGATCTCCTACGAGCAGTACTTC.

The rearrangement joins TRBV29-1 to TRBJ2-5, with TRBD1 identical over 8 bases. Germline V gene sequence: CDR1 SQVTM, CDR2 ANQGSEA. With V trimmed by 7 bases and J by 3 bases, 4 bases remained unmatched. The CDR3 is 12 residues long. The CDR3 nucleotides read TGCAGCGCTGGGACAGGTGAAGAGACCCAGTACTTC. Protein product: CSAGTGEETQYF.

This clonotype was recorded a few times. The V gene is TRBV5-1, the J gene TRBJ1-6; tentative D call: TRBD1 (6 bases). CDR1 is SGHRS and CDR2 is YFSETQ in the germline V gene. The V and J ends lost 4 bases and 15 bases respectively, with 14 bases between them. The CDR3 spans 12 residues. CDR3 in DNA: TGCGCCAGCAGCCTACAGGGTGAAGGCCTCCACTTT. Residues: CASSLQGEGLHF.